The following is a T cell receptor (beta chain) sequence with its context. Its antigen is unidentified. A J-beta primer mix and a sample-barcoded 5' primer were used in a second PCR of about 7 to 12 cycles. All samples gave at least 3 million CDR3-containing paired-end reads. TCRdb reprocessed the 5' RACE reads via MiXCR and lists one record per CDR3 protein. The data hold about 1,500,000 distinct CDR3 sequences, with about 40% observed a single time. The study isolated at least 6.5 million PBMCs from each sample. The CDR3 runs to 13 residues. Germline V gene lookup returns CDR1 MNHEY and CDR2 SVGAGI. V lost 8 bases and J lost 5, with 13 bases in between. This entry comes from a study of blood T cells in healthy people across ages. Findings and limits, study-wide: Older age went with lower TCR beta diversity per million T cells, in a roughly linear way. Lack of knowledge of donor CMV status possibly confounded expanded clonotype changes.

V is TRBV6-5 and J is TRBJ2-1; the D gene is possibly TRBD2 (5 bases). Sequenced material: blood. This receptor was obtained from a woman aged 18-30 years in good health. CDR3 loop: CASGPSLDNEQFF. CDR3 bases: TGTGCCAGCGGCCCTAGCTTGGACAATGAGCAGTTCTTC.